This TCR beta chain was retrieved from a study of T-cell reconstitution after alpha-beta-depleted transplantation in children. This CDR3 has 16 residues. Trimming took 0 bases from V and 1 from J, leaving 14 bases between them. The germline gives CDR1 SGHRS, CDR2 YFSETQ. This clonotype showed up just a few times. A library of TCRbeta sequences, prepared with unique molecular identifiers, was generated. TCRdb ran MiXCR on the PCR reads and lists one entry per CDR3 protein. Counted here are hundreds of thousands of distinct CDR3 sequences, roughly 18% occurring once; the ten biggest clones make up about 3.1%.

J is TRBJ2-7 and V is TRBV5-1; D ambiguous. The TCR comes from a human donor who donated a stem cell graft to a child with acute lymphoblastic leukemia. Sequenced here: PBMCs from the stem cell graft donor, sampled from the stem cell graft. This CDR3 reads CASSLEYPVGSYEQYF. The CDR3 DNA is TGCGCCAGCAGCTTGGAGTATCCCGTGGGGTCCTACGAGCAGTACTTC.